This entry features one TCR beta chain sequence. The germline CDR1 and CDR2 sequences are SGHRS and YFSETQ. CDR3 size: 15 residues. Trimming removed 0 bases at V and 4 bases at J, with 10 bases between. The sample comes from a study of T cells after yellow fever vaccination. MiXCR, applied by TCRdb to the 5' RACE reads, yields one record per CDR3 protein. The repertoire includes 450,000 to 600,000 distinct CDR3 sequences, roughly 14% of them detected once, and over 11% sits in the top ten. The sample consisted of PBMCs, taken on the day of the yellow fever booster vaccination. This clonotype was sampled from a man aged 25-45 years who received the YFV17D yellow fever vaccine. The rearrangement links TRBV5-1 to TRBJ2-2, with a weak D call TRBD2 (5 bases). The CDR3 loop is CASSLGSSLTGELFF. The CDR3 DNA reads as TGCGCCAGCAGCTTGGGCTCTAGCCTCACCGGGGAGCTGTTTTTT.